The clone carrying this T cell receptor (beta chain) was counted once. This record comes from a study of blood T cell repertoires in COVID-19. On the study more broadly: Donors in the United States, Italy and Spain gave samples during acute or convalescent COVID-19. From T cells, B-cell-depleted T cells, or PBMCs came the material, which was cDNA or gDNA.

Per the study methods: Reference gene primer amplification in the assay estimated nucleated cell counts. Clones were sequenced by immunoSEQ multiplex PCR, and TCRdb holds only the in-frame ones, with some missing. The D gene and trimming were derived from the DNA, and the V and J assignments and clone size from that table. The sample lists approximately 290,000 clones, about four fifths occurring once. Seattle patients were enrolled during active infection and followed longitudinally. The CDR3 length is 14 residues. V gave up 5 bases and J gave up 4 bases; unmatched junction bases: 6. Germline V lookup: CDR1 SGHVS, CDR2 FQNEAQ.

Sample: peripheral blood. The clonotype was recovered from a person in their 70s with COVID-19, enrolled during active disease. J is TRBJ1-2 and V is TRBV7-8, with TRBD1 identical over 8 bases. The CDR3 loop reads CASSRTTGAYGYTF. CDR3 bases: TGTGCCAGCAGCCGCACGACAGGGGCCTATGGCTACACCTTC.